This TCR beta chain is from a study of T cell responses to AZD1222 COVID-19 vaccine. Study-wide points: In all cases, repertoires were sampled only after the peak T cell response. Targeting of unmutated variant regions was reportedly seen in nearly half of spike-specific TCRs. In a largely white British group with more females than males, clonal diversity was possibly underestimated. The study identified only five to seven AZD1222 recipients as seropositive at baseline.

TCRdb keeps only in-frame clones here, not all; method: immunoSEQ multiplex PCR. The table includes 90,000 to 95,000 clones, approximately 90% detected once. On this clone: What it binds is unknown.

Trimming cost V 0 bases and J 4 bases, with 15 bases left between them. Germline CDR1 MNHEY, CDR2 SVGEGT. CDR3 length equals 16 residues. The rearrangement links TRBV6-2 or TRBV6-3 to TRBJ2-5, with a possible D match to TRBD2 (5 bases). This specimen consisted of peripheral blood, obtained on day 0 of AZD1222 vaccination. This TCR derives from an adult in good health. The CDR3: CASSYSKTRNLETQYF. CDR3 in DNA: TGTGCCAGCAGTTACTCTAAAACTAGAAATTTAGAGACCCAGTACTTC.